Each of the 20 T cell receptor beta chains below was sequenced from the same sample in a study of control samples from healthy donors and cancer patients. Assay: immunoSEQ multiplex PCR; the TCRdb copy retains only in-frame clones and omits some. The repertoire consists of 100,000 or so clones, with 90% to 95% occurring once and the leading ten covering roughly 2.5%. Source material: blood. These receptors originate from a woman aged 18-29 years in good health.

The V and J genes are TRBV5-4 and TRBJ1-5; no definite D call. CDR1 is SGHNT, CDR2 YYREEE, per germline (reference sequence). The CDR3 runs 9 residues. Deletions cut 6 bases from V and 12 bases from J, with 7 bases between. CDR3 amino acids: CASIPGQHF. For the CDR3, the DNA is TGTGCCAGCATCCCGGGCCAGCATTTT.

J is TRBJ1-2 and V is TRBV6-5; 7 bases map to TRBD1. The CDR3 contains 13 residues. Germline-derived CDR1 and CDR2 are MNHEY and SVGAGI. Trimming at V came to 4 bases and at J to 4 bases, leaving 3 bases not matched to a gene. The CDR3 bases are TGTGCCAGCAGTTGGACAGGTACCTATGGCTACACCTTC. The encoded protein is CASSWTGTYGYTF.

The chain joins TRBV14 to TRBJ2-1, with D possibly called TRBD1 or TRBD2 (5 bases each). There are 14 residues in the CDR3. Germline V gives CDR1 SGHDN, CDR2 FVKESK. Trimming took off 2 bases at V and 8 bases at J, with 13 bases between the two ends. For the CDR3, the DNA is TGTGCCAGCAGCCAATTGGTGGGGGAGTATGAGCAGTTCTTC. Translation gives CASSQLVGEYEQFF.

This clone has only a few counts. J is TRBJ2-1 and V is TRBV28; 10 positions agree with TRBD2. Looked up from germline, CDR1 is MDHEN and CDR2 is SYDVKM. Trimming cost V 4 bases and J 5 bases; bases outside gene matches: 5. This CDR3 has 15 residues. The CDR3 reads CASSSLAGDHNEQFF. The CDR3 DNA follows: TGTGCCAGCAGTTCGCTAGCGGGAGACCACAATGAGCAGTTCTTC.

This clone was recorded once. The genes are TRBV5-6 and TRBJ2-3, with TRBD1 matching over 11 bases. The V and J ends lost 4 bases and 3 bases, in that order; junction bases with no gene match: 4. The CDR3 covers 15 residues. Germline V CDR1 and CDR2: SGHDT, YYEEEE. Here the CDR3 DNA reads TGTGCCAGCAGCGAGGGACAGGGGGTAACAGATACGCAGTATTTT. Its translation is CASSEGQGVTDTQYF. The whole variable domain, filled in from reference TRBV5-6 and TRBJ2-3, reads DAGVTQSPTHLIKTRGQQVTLRCSPKSGHDTVSWYQQALGQGPQFIFQYYEEEERQRGNFPDRFSGHQFPNYSSELNVNALLLGDSALYLCASSEGQGVTDTQYFGPGTRLTVL.

V is TRBV19 and J is TRBJ1-5, with D possibly matching TRBD1 (6 bases). Germline loops: CDR1 LNHDA, CDR2 SQIVND (reference sequence). The CDR3 covers 14 residues. V was trimmed by 0 bases and J by 7 bases, leaving 10 bases between them. This CDR3 is CASSIEGAGQPQHF. CDR3 nucleotides: TGTGCCAGTAGTATAGAGGGGGCAGGCCAGCCCCAGCATTTT.

A single count supports this clone. The genes are TRBV10-2 and TRBJ2-2; D is perhaps TRBD1 (6 bases). CDR1 is WSHSY, CDR2 SAAADI, per germline. Deletions cut 8 bases from V and 3 bases from J, with 16 bases between. The CDR3 totals 15 residues. The CDR3 is CASRVWTVDTGELFF. CDR3 coding DNA: TGCGCCAGCCGAGTGTGGACAGTCGACACCGGGGAGCTGTTTTTT.

The J gene is TRBJ1-6, the V gene TRBV25-1; no firm D call. The CDR3 sequence is 13 residues long. CDR1 MGHDK and CDR2 SYGVNS come from the germline V gene. Trimming removed 5 bases at V and 8 bases at J, with 10 bases between. The CDR3 is CASSPGSYSPLHF. The CDR3 coding sequence is TGTGCCAGCAGTCCGGGGTCTTATTCACCCCTCCACTTT.

The V gene is TRBV27, the J gene TRBJ1-1; D not certain. Trimming pared 3 bases from V and 1 base from J, leaving 15 bases between. Germline CDR1 reads MNHEY; CDR2 reads SMNVEV (reference sequence). The CDR3 contains 16 residues. CDR3 DNA sequence: TGTGCCAGCAGTTTCTTCCCGGGTTCGGCGAACACTGAAGCTTTCTTT. Encoded protein: CASSFFPGSANTEAFF.

This clone was counted a few times. The rearrangement joins TRBV7-9 to TRBJ2-1; TRBD2 matches 10 bases. CDR1 and CDR2 from the germline V gene are SEHNR and FQNEAQ (reference sequence). This CDR3 is built from 15 residues. With V trimmed by 2 bases and J by 6 bases, 4 bases remained unmatched. CDR3 sequence: CASSLLAGGPNEQFF. The CDR3 DNA follows: TGTGCCAGCAGCTTATTAGCGGGAGGCCCCAATGAGCAGTTCTTC.

This chain joins TRBV28 and TRBJ2-1; 11 bases align to TRBD2. The CDR3 consists of 15 residues. Germline trimming cut 6 bases from V and 4 bases from J; bases unmatched to any gene: 5. CDR1 MDHEN and CDR2 SYDVKM come from the germline V gene. This chain's CDR3 is CASSPIAGGYNEQFF. DNA of the CDR3: TGTGCCAGCAGCCCTATAGCGGGGGGGTACAATGAGCAGTTCTTC.

The J gene is TRBJ2-3, the V gene TRBV7-9, with TRBD2 matching 9 bases. The V segment lost 4 bases and the J segment 1 base; nucleotides outside the gene matches: 9. CDR1 is SEHNR and CDR2 is FQNEAQ in the germline V gene (reference sequence). The CDR3 has 17 residues. DNA of the CDR3: TGTGCCAGCAGCTCCTCCGAAGCGGGAGGTGGCACAGATACGCAGTATTTT. This sequence encodes CASSSSEAGGGTDTQYF.

This clone was seen once. V and J are TRBV6-5 and TRBJ1-4, with 8 bases matching TRBD1. CDR3 length equals 13 residues. CDR1 and CDR2 (germline): MNHEY, SVGAGI. V lost 6 bases and J lost 10; bases outside the gene matches: 7. The DNA for the CDR3 is TGTGCCAGCAGCCTAGGACAGGGTGGAAAACTGTTTTTT. Translated: CASSLGQGGKLFF.

Only one count was recorded for this clone. The genes are TRBV4-1 and TRBJ2-1, with D unclear. From germline, CDR1 is MGHRA and CDR2 YSYEKL. The CDR3 contains 12 residues. V lost 0 bases and J 6 bases, leaving 3 bases between the germline ends. The CDR3 DNA is TGCGCCAGCAGCCAAGATGCCAATGAGCAGTTCTTC. Encoded protein: CASSQDANEQFF.

V usage is TRBV2 and J usage is TRBJ1-5; D gene unclear. V shed 6 bases and J shed 4 bases, with 7 bases lying between them. From germline, CDR1 is SNHLY and CDR2 FYNNEI. The CDR3 is 12 residues long. The CDR3 sequence: CASRQINQPQHF. The CDR3 coding sequence is TGTGCCAGCAGGCAAATTAATCAGCCCCAGCATTTT. The variable domain in full, with the rest retrieved from reference TRBV2 and TRBJ1-5, is EPEVTQTPSHQVTQMGQEVILRCVPISNHLYFYWYRQILGQKVEFLVSFYNNEISEKSEIFDDQFSVERPDGSNFTLKIRSTKLEDSAMYFCASRQINQPQHFGDGTRLSIL.

V is TRBV19 and J is TRBJ1-4; no definite D call. Germline CDR1 is LNHDA and CDR2 is SQIVND (reference sequence). The V gene lost 4 bases and the J gene lost 8 bases, with 11 bases spanning the gap. CDR3 length: 13 amino acids. The chain's CDR3 is CASSRNRGEKLFF. As DNA, the CDR3 is TGTGCCAGTAGTAGGAACAGAGGGGAAAAACTGTTTTTT. The full variable domain, with the rest looked up from reference TRBV19 and TRBJ1-4, is DGGITQSPKYLFRKEGQNVTLSCEQNLNHDAMYWYRQDPGQGLRLIYYSQIVNDFQKGDIAEGYSVSREKKESFPLTVTSAQKNPTAFYLCASSRNRGEKLFFGSGTQLSVL.

The chain couples TRBV18 to TRBJ2-7; 8 bases are shared with TRBD2. CDR1 is KGHSH and CDR2 is LQKENI in the germline V gene. The ends lost 0 bases at V and 0 bases at J; junction bases unmatched: 1. The CDR3 consists of 15 residues. The CDR3 region is CASSPPTSASYEQYF. The CDR3 bases are TGTGCCAGCTCACCACCGACTAGCGCCTCCTACGAGCAGTACTTC.

The rearrangement joins TRBV15 to TRBJ2-6, with D unclear. With 9 bases removed from V and 0 bases from J, the gap between germline ends came to 12 bases. The CDR3 has 15 residues. CDR1 is LNHNV and CDR2 is YYDKDF in the germline V gene (reference sequence). The CDR3 reads CATSIGSSGANVLTF. The DNA of the CDR3 is TGTGCCACTAGTATAGGGTCCTCTGGGGCCAACGTCCTGACTTTC.

The J gene is TRBJ2-1, the V gene TRBV3-1 (or the pseudogene TRBV3-2); D gene ambiguous. In germline, CDR1 is LGHDT, CDR2 YNNKEL (reference sequence). The CDR3 runs to 14 residues. The germline V and J ends were trimmed by 3 bases and 4 bases, with 10 bases remaining between them. In DNA form, the CDR3 reads TGTGCCAGCAGCCAGGACCCAATTTACAATGAGCAGTTCTTC. As protein: CASSQDPIYNEQFF.

This chain links TRBV7-9 with TRBJ2-2, with 8 bases aligning to TRBD2. After removal of 7 bases from V and 4 bases from J, the junction contained 8 bases not matched to a gene. Germline lookup yields CDR1 SEHNR and CDR2 FQNEAQ (reference sequence). CDR3 length: 15 amino acids. The CDR3 DNA reads TGTGCCAGCACCGGGGGGGAGTCCGGCACCGGGGAGCTGTTTTTT. This codes for CASTGGESGTGELFF. Full variable domain (outside the CDR3, taken from reference TRBV7-9 and TRBJ2-2): DTGVSQNPRHKITKRGQNVTFRCDPISEHNRLYWYRQTLGQGPEFLTYFQNEAQLEKSRLLSDRFSAERPKGSFSTLEIQRTEQGDSAMYLCASTGGESGTGELFFGEGSRLTVL.